The rows below give T cell receptor beta chains drawn from one sample of a study of blood T cell repertoires in COVID-19. Method: immunoSEQ multiplex PCR; TCRdb's copy keeps in-frame clones and lacks some. The sample yields about 260,000 clones, 75% to 90% seen once. The sample comprised PBMCs or T cells enriched from blood (not recorded which). The receptors stem from a middle-aged man who had been exposed to COVID-19. Each CDR3 is given with its conserved first and last residue. D genes are given only for firm matches. Expanded clones get a size class; other rows say once, few or many, or leave the size out.

len	v_gene	j_gene	abundance	d_gene	CDR3nt	CDR3aa
13	TRBV5-1	TRBJ1-6	.	.	TGCGCCAGCAGCAATGACCCGGGTTCACCCCTCCACTTT	CASSNDPGSPLHF
14	TRBV4-2	TRBJ1-1	.	.	TGTGCCAGCAGCCAAAGATCAGGGGATCCTGAAGCTTTCTTT	CASSQRSGDPEAFF
15	TRBV18	TRBJ1-4	.	.	TGTGCCAGCTCACCCTTTTACGGGTCGGATGAAAAACTGTTTTTT	CASSPFYGSDEKLFF
17	TRBV27	TRBJ2-7	.	.	TGTGCCAGCAGTTTTCTTCAAGGGGCAGGCCGCTCCTACGAGCAGTACTTC	CASSFLQGAGRSYEQYF
15	TRBV11-3	TRBJ1-4	.	.	TGTGCCAGCAGCGCCAGGGACATCTTTAATGAAAAACTGTTTTTT	CASSARDIFNEKLFF
16	TRBV15	TRBJ1-6	.	TRBD1	TGTGCCACCAGCAGAGATCTCCAGGGGGCTGGATCACCCCTCCACTTT	CATSRDLQGAGSPLHF
14	TRBV19	TRBJ2-1	.	.	TGTGCCAGTTGTATAGGCCTCCGAGGCAATGAGCAGTTCTTC	CASCIGLRGNEQFF
11	TRBV30	TRBJ1-1	.	.	TGTGCCTGGAGTGGGATCGGGGTCGCTTTCTTT	CAWSGIGVAFF
13	TRBV24-1	TRBJ2-1	.	.	TGTGCCACCAGTGATTTTCAATTCAATGAGCAGTTCTTC	CATSDFQFNEQFF
12	TRBV30	TRBJ1-5	.	TRBD1	TGTGCCTGGGACAGGGGAAATCAGCCCCAGCATTTT	CAWDRGNQPQHF
15	TRBV28	TRBJ1-3	.	.	TGTGCCAGCAGTTTAGACAGCGCCTCTGGAAACACCATATATTTT	CASSLDSASGNTIYF
15	TRBV2	TRBJ2-1	.	TRBD2	TGTGCCAGCAGTGGGTCTAGCGGGAGGCCGAGTGAGCAGTTCTTC	CASSGSSGRPSEQFF
15	TRBV5-1	TRBJ2-3	once	TRBD2	TGCGCCAGCAGGGGCGGGGGATTCGTCACAGATACGCAGTATTTT	CASRGGGFVTDTQYF
15	TRBV6-5	TRBJ2-3	.	TRBD2	TGTGCCAGCAGTCTTACTAGCGGGAGGGCAGATACGCAGTATTTT	CASSLTSGRADTQYF
14	TRBV6-5	TRBJ1-2	.	.	TGTGCCAGCAGCCCGACAGCTCCGAGATATGGCTACACCTTC	CASSPTAPRYGYTF
14	TRBV6-5	TRBJ1-5	.	.	TGTGCGGCAGGGCTAGGGATCGACAATCAGCCCCAGCATTTT	CAAGLGIDNQPQHF
14	TRBV7-9	TRBJ1-3	.	.	TGTGCCAGCAGCTTAATTTCCGCGGGAAACACCATATATTTT	CASSLISAGNTIYF
15	TRBV7-8	TRBJ1-5	.	TRBD1	TGTGCCAGCAGTTCAACAGGGGGCACTGATCAGCCCCAGCATTTT	CASSSTGGTDQPQHF
14	TRBV7-2	TRBJ1-5	.	TRBD1	TGTGCCAGCAGCTTAAGAGGGGGACAGGGGCCCCAGCATTTT	CASSLRGGQGPQHF
15	TRBV28	TRBJ2-2	.	TRBD1	TGTGCCAGCAGCCCTTGGGACAGGGTGAACGGGGAGCTGTTTTTT	CASSPWDRVNGELFF
14	TRBV5-1	TRBJ2-7	.	.	TGCGCCAGCAGCTTGTTTCCTAGCTCCTACGAGCAGTACTTC	CASSLFPSSYEQYF
12	TRBV30	TRBJ1-3	.	.	TGTGCCTGGAGTGGAGCTGGAAACACCATATATTTT	CAWSGAGNTIYF
15	TRBV4-2	TRBJ1-4	.	TRBD1	TGTGCCAGCAGCCAAGATTCGGGACAGAATGAAAAACTGTTTTTT	CASSQDSGQNEKLFF
14	TRBV27	TRBJ1-2	.	.	TGTGCCAGCAGTTTATTGGCGGGCGGCTATGGCTACACCTTC	CASSLLAGGYGYTF
14	TRBV23-1	TRBJ1-3	.	.	TGCGCCAGTCAAGACGGAGCCCATGGAAACACCATATATTTT	CASQDGAHGNTIYF
14	TRBV10-3	TRBJ2-5	.	TRBD1	TGTGCCATCAGGGGGACAGGGAGGGGGGAGACCCAGTACTTC	CAIRGTGRGETQYF
14	TRBV5-1	TRBJ1-4	.	TRBD1	TGCGCCAGCAGCTCGACAGGGAATCGGGAAAAACTGTTTTTT	CASSSTGNREKLFF
16	TRBV6-5	TRBJ1-5	.	.	TGTGCCAGCAGTTTTGTGGACAGAGATAGCAATCAGCCCCAGCATTTT	CASSFVDRDSNQPQHF
15	TRBV7-9	TRBJ2-1	once	TRBD2	TGTGCCAGCAGCAAATCCGGGACTAACTACAATGAGCAGTTCTTC	CASSKSGTNYNEQFF
14	TRBV2	TRBJ1-3	.	.	TGTGCCAGCAGCGGGGAGGGGCCCGGAAACACCATATATTTT	CASSGEGPGNTIYF
16	TRBV21-1	TRBJ2-1	.	.	TGTGCCAGCAACGACTGGACACAGGCTACCTACAATGAGCAGTTCTTC	CASNDWTQATYNEQFF
17	TRBV19	TRBJ2-1	.	TRBD2	TGTGCCAGTACCAAACAAGGGACTAGCGGTCCCTACAATGAGCAGTTCTTC	CASTKQGTSGPYNEQFF
15	TRBV28	TRBJ1-6	.	.	TGTGCCAGCAGCCCCCTTGGCAGGGCCGATTCACCCCTCCACTTT	CASSPLGRADSPLHF